This is a list of T cell receptor beta chains from one sample in a study of shared clonotypes between healthy human individuals. Sequencing used immunoSEQ multiplex PCR; TCRdb keeps in-frame clones, though not all of them. The sample has some 2.1 million clones; 85% to 95% are singletons. What was sequenced was naive CD4+ T cells sorted from blood. The receptors were sampled from a young man in good health. CDR3s include the opening cysteine and the closing phenylalanine or tryptophan. D genes are given only for firm matches. Clone size appears in some rows only: once, few, many, or a class for an expanded clone.

-,TRBV6-5,TRBJ1-1,TRBD1,CASSFRTGAMNTEAFF,TGTGCCAGCAGTTTTAGGACAGGGGCCATGAACACTGAAGCTTTCTTT
-,TRBV18,TRBJ1-1,-,CASSPILTGSEAFF,TGTGCCAGCTCACCCATTTTGACAGGCTCTGAAGCTTTCTTT
-,TRBV5-1,TRBJ2-2,-,CASSLTGFRDTGELFF,TGCGCCAGCAGCTTAACAGGGTTCCGGGACACCGGGGAGCTGTTTTTT
-,TRBV9,TRBJ1-1,TRBD1,CASSPLGGAEAFF,TGTGCCAGCAGCCCCCTAGGGGGCGCCGAAGCTTTCTTT
-,TRBV5-1,TRBJ2-5,TRBD1,CASRVSGTGGQETQYF,TGCGCCAGCCGCGTTTCCGGGACAGGGGGCCAAGAGACCCAGTACTTC
-,TRBV6-1,TRBJ1-5,-,CASSEVGISNQPQHF,TGTGCCAGCAGTGAAGTAGGGATTAGCAATCAGCCCCAGCATTTT
once,TRBV10-1,TRBJ1-6,TRBD1,CASSERDRALDNSPLHF,TGCGCCAGCAGTGAGAGGGACAGGGCGTTAGATAATTCACCCCTCCACTTT
-,TRBV9,TRBJ1-3,TRBD1,CASSGQGLAGNTIYF,TGTGCCAGCAGCGGACAGGGATTAGCTGGAAACACCATATATTTT
-,TRBV7-9,TRBJ1-6,-,CASSLAEGRGSPLHF,TGTGCCAGCAGCTTAGCGGAGGGGCGAGGCTCACCCCTCCACTTT
-,TRBV11-2,TRBJ2-2,TRBD2,CASSLGRWEGTGELFF,TGTGCCAGCAGCTTAGGTCGGTGGGAGGGCACCGGGGAGCTGTTTTTT
-,TRBV19,TRBJ1-2,-,CASSIEGIGTNYGYTF,TGTGCCAGTAGTATTGAGGGAATAGGGACTAACTATGGCTACACCTTC
-,TRBV7-7,TRBJ2-1,-,CASSPMTSLGEQFF,TGTGCTAGCAGCCCCATGACTAGTTTAGGTGAGCAGTTCTTC
once,TRBV29-1,TRBJ1-4,-,CSVVRDPTNEKLFF,TGCAGCGTTGTTAGGGACCCAACTAATGAAAAACTGTTTTTT
-,TRBV11-3,TRBJ1-2,-,CASTFWEGNYGYTF,TGTGCCAGCACCTTCTGGGAGGGAAACTATGGCTACACCTTC
-,TRBV6-5,TRBJ1-2,-,CASRTLGTPYGYTF,TGTGCCAGCAGGACACTTGGGACACCCTATGGCTACACCTTC
once,TRBV11-2,TRBJ1-1,-,CASSPGVTNTEAFF,TGTGCCAGCAGTCCAGGGGTAACGAACACTGAAGCTTTCTTT
-,TRBV25-1,TRBJ2-3,-,CASSDSFGDTQYF,TGTGCCAGCAGTGACAGTTTCGGAGATACGCAGTATTTT
-,TRBV2,TRBJ1-2,-,CASNSGGDYGYTF,TGTGCCAGCAACTCCGGAGGGGACTATGGCTACACCTTC
-,TRBV29-1,TRBJ1-1,TRBD1,CSVLMTGASEAFF,TGCAGCGTACTTATGACAGGGGCCTCCGAAGCTTTCTTT
few,TRBV27,TRBJ1-6,-,CASSPYEGPLHF,TGTGCCAGCAGCCCTTACGAAGGGCCCCTCCACTTT
-,TRBV29-1,TRBJ2-3,-,CSTRRLSTDTQYF,TGCAGCACTAGAAGACTGAGCACAGATACGCAGTATTTT
-,TRBV7-2,TRBJ2-1,-,CASSLAIGSQSGSYNEQFF,TGTGCCAGCAGCTTAGCGATCGGGAGTCAGTCTGGGTCCTACAATGAGCAGTTCTTC
-,TRBV18,TRBJ1-4,-,CASSPPTGLAEKLFF,TGTGCCAGCTCACCCCCTACAGGGTTAGCTGAAAAACTGTTTTTT
-,TRBV10-3,TRBJ1-4,-,CAISESRGGGEKLFF,TGTGCCATCAGTGAGTCGCGAGGAGGTGGTGAAAAACTGTTTTTT
-,TRBV30,TRBJ1-1,TRBD1,CAWSVQGSRNTEAFF,TGTGCCTGGAGTGTACAGGGGAGTAGGAACACTGAAGCTTTCTTT
-,TRBV27,TRBJ1-1,-,CASSTNPGTVAEAFF,TGTGCCAGCAGTACTAATCCGGGAACGGTTGCTGAAGCTTTCTTT
once,TRBV7-2,TRBJ2-4,-,CASSSIRLNIQYF,TGTGCCAGCAGTTCGATCAGGCTTAACATTCAGTACTTC
-,TRBV9,TRBJ1-3,-,CASSIGQTSGNTIYF,TGTGCCAGCAGCATCGGACAAACCTCTGGAAACACCATATATTTT
-,TRBV9,TRBJ2-7,TRBD2,CASSVGASGSYEQYF,TGTGCCAGCAGCGTAGGGGCTAGCGGATCCTACGAGCAGTACTTC
-,TRBV29-1,TRBJ2-1,TRBD1,CSVRPGQGFFF,TGCAGCGTTAGACCGGGACAGGGGTTCTTCTTC
-,TRBV19,TRBJ2-2,-,CASSLNTGLGTGELFF,TGTGCCAGTAGTCTTAATACAGGGCTGGGGACCGGGGAGCTGTTTTTT
-,TRBV27,TRBJ2-7,TRBD2,CASRKAGFGEQYF,TGTGCCAGCAGAAAAGCGGGGTTCGGCGAGCAGTACTTC
-,TRBV6-6,TRBJ1-1,TRBD1,CASSDPKQMTGKAFF,TGTGCCAGCAGCGACCCCAAACAAATGACAGGGAAAGCTTTCTTT
-,TRBV18,TRBJ1-2,-,CASSPVRGESYGYTF,TGTGCCAGCTCACCAGTTCGGGGTGAGAGCTATGGCTACACCTTC
-,TRBV7-6,TRBJ2-3,-,CASSQRRLDTQYF,TGTGCCAGCAGCCAAAGGCGCTTAGATACGCAGTATTTT
-,TRBV6-1,TRBJ1-4,-,CASSYLQGLGEKLFF,TGTGCCAGCAGCTATTTACAGGGTCTGGGGGAAAAACTGTTTTTT
-,TRBV5-1,TRBJ2-7,TRBD1,CASRLTPGQGSYEQYF,TGCGCCAGCAGACTTACACCGGGACAGGGCTCCTACGAGCAGTACTTC
-,TRBV7-3,TRBJ2-1,TRBD2,CASSLASGGNNEQFF,TGTGCCAGCAGCTTAGCTAGCGGGGGTAACAATGAGCAGTTCTTC
-,TRBV6-1,TRBJ2-7,TRBD2,CASSERWAGGLIVQYF,TGTGCCAGCAGTGAAAGATGGGCGGGGGGGTTAATAGTGCAGTACTTC
-,TRBV18,TRBJ1-1,-,CASSPAGPNTEAFF,TGTGCCAGCTCACCTGCAGGTCCTAACACTGAAGCTTTCTTT
once,TRBV2,TRBJ2-1,TRBD1,CASSVTGATEQFF,TGTGCCAGCAGTGTAACAGGGGCGACCGAGCAGTTCTTC
-,TRBV7-8,TRBJ2-2,-,CASSLDGLGNTGELFF,TGTGCCAGCAGCTTAGATGGACTGGGAAACACCGGGGAGCTGTTTTTT
-,TRBV18,TRBJ2-2,-,CASSQNSANTGELFF,TGTGCCAGCTCACAGAACAGTGCGAACACCGGGGAGCTGTTTTTT
once,TRBV19,TRBJ2-7,-,CASSLGRVSSEQYF,TGTGCCAGTAGTCTCGGACGGGTTTCCTCCGAGCAGTACTTC
-,TRBV2,TRBJ2-4,-,CASSELGGKDIQYF,TGTGCCAGCAGTGAACTGGGCGGTAAGGACATTCAGTACTTC
-,TRBV5-1,TRBJ2-7,-,CASSLGRVTYEQYF,TGCGCCAGCAGCTTGGGCAGGGTGACCTACGAGCAGTACTTC
-,TRBV6-5,TRBJ1-2,-,CASSYDENYGYTF,TGTGCCAGCAGTTACGACGAAAACTATGGCTACACCTTC
-,TRBV5-1,TRBJ2-1,TRBD2,CASSPSSGNYNEQFF,TGCGCCAGCAGCCCCTCTAGCGGGAACTACAATGAGCAGTTCTTC
-,TRBV7-2,TRBJ1-1,TRBD1,CASSLGPFGQGFEAFF,TGTGCCAGCAGCTTAGGCCCTTTTGGACAGGGGTTTGAAGCTTTCTTT
-,TRBV28,TRBJ1-5,-,CASSLLINQPQHF,TGTGCCAGCAGTTTGCTGATCAATCAGCCCCAGCATTTT
-,TRBV18,TRBJ1-1,-,CASSAGSEAFF,TGTGCCAGCTCAGCCGGGAGTGAAGCTTTCTTT
-,TRBV10-3,TRBJ1-6,-,CAISELGPSYSPLHF,TGTGCCATCAGTGAGTTAGGACCCTCATATTCACCCCTCCACTTT
-,TRBV2,TRBJ2-2,TRBD2,CASSVSGMNTGELFF,TGTGCCAGCAGTGTTAGCGGGATGAACACCGGGGAGCTGTTTTTT
-,TRBV6-5,TRBJ2-1,-,CASSSGWLSNEQFF,TGTGCCAGCAGTTCCGGATGGTTAAGCAATGAGCAGTTCTTC
-,TRBV10-2,TRBJ1-5,-,CASRMDSNQPQHF,TGCGCCAGCAGGATGGACAGCAATCAGCCCCAGCATTTT